The source of this T cell receptor (beta chain) is a study of human T cells and chemical hapten exposure. This clonotype was picked up many times. Antigen specificity is unknown. General study points: Having alopecia, donors may respond immunologically unlike healthy people. Expanded TCRs formed significantly more large CDR3 similarity clusters than controls. TCRs at high frequency, those above 1 in 1000, did not change with DPC sensitization.

Time point: patch test 1, 2 weeks after DPC sensitization. The treatment was: therapeutic diphenylcyclopropenone sensitization with weekly scalp DPC. TCRdb reprocessed the RACE reads with MiXCR, giving one entry per CDR3 protein. The data show about 380,000 distinct CDR3 sequences, about 4.8% seen once. The CDR3 length is 10 residues. V gave up 5 bases and J gave up 6 bases, with 4 bases separating them. Sequencing used whole blood, obtained in connection with sensitization to the hapten diphenylcyclopropenone (DPC). The sequence derives from a woman between 50 and 59 years old with alopecia areata. Some clones in this sample may be carry-over from other donors' samples. The chain joins TRBV12-3 or TRBV12-4 to TRBJ1-1; D ambiguous. CDR3 nucleotide sequence: TGTGCCAGCAGTGGCGCTGAAGCTTTCTTT. Translating it yields CASSGAEAFF.